A single sample is the source of the 16 T cell receptor beta chains below, sequenced in a study of Ad26.COV2.S vaccination and SARS-CoV-2 variants (dated by TCRdb to the early 2020s). The library was made by the immunoSEQ multiplex PCR assay. Entries here come from immuneACCESS through TCRdb and include only in-frame sequences with V and J called. Some clones fail to appear in such tables; in the studies checked, an unresolved V gene covers under half of the shortfall, and the cause of the remainder is unknown. This sample comprises some 520,000 clones, roughly 89% of them detected only once. Together, the top ten hold 9.5% to 15% of the sample. The sample's treatment or condition label, decoded: around 19 received Ad26.COV2.S at low or high dose, single or two shots; about 5 received placebo; per-sample allocation not given. Repertoires of vaccine and placebo recipients were sequenced from samples taken on day 63 after the first injection.

This material consisted of peripheral blood, taken in a trial of Ad26.COV2.S vaccine versus placebo. The receptor set was obtained from a person between 18 and 65 years old who received the Ad26.COV2.S COVID-19 vaccine or a placebo.

This chain joins TRBV29-1 and TRBJ1-1, with no clear D. Between the trimmed V and J ends, which lost 6 bases and 6 bases, there was a span of 14 bases. Looked up from germline, CDR1 is SQVTM and CDR2 is ANQGSEA. The CDR3 runs 12 residues. The CDR3 nucleotides read TGCAGCGTCACATCGGGGTTTGCTGAAGCTTTCTTT. Translating gives CSVTSGFAEAFF.

The chain is built from TRBV27 and TRBJ1-4, with D unresolved. Germline V gene lookup returns CDR1 MNHEY and CDR2 SMNVEV (reference sequence). Between the trimmed V and J ends, which lost 3 bases and 4 bases, there was a span of 18 bases. The CDR3 consists of 17 residues. This CDR3 is CASSLSLGSPLNEKLFF. CDR3 sequence (DNA): TGTGCCAGCAGTTTGAGCTTGGGCAGCCCTCTTAATGAAAAACTGTTTTTT.

V is TRBV5-1 and J is TRBJ2-5; 10 positions agree with TRBD2. Germline V gene lookup returns CDR1 SGHRS and CDR2 YFSETQ. The CDR3 totals 16 residues. After removal of 2 bases from V and 4 bases from J, the junction contained 8 bases not matched to a gene. The CDR3 sequence is CASSLFGLAGGETQYF. CDR3 DNA: TGCGCCAGCAGCTTATTTGGATTAGCGGGAGGAGAGACCCAGTACTTC.

V usage is TRBV7-8 and J usage is TRBJ1-2; D unresolved. Germline values: CDR1 SGHVS, CDR2 FQNEAQ. V shed 0 bases and J shed 4 bases, with 6 bases lying between them. The CDR3 extends over 13 amino acids. Here the CDR3 reads CASSLAPFYGYTF. The CDR3 region has the DNA TGTGCCAGCAGCTTAGCGCCCTTCTATGGCTACACCTTC.

V usage is TRBV10-2 and J usage is TRBJ2-7; the D gene is possibly TRBD1 (5 bases). Germline lookup yields CDR1 WSHSY and CDR2 SAAADI. Trimming removed 2 bases at V and 6 bases at J, with 11 bases between. This CDR3 has 13 amino acids. CDR3 protein: CASSEIGASEQYF. The CDR3 DNA is TGCGCCAGCAGTGAGATAGGGGCCTCCGAGCAGTACTTC.

The chain is built from TRBV28 and TRBJ2-2, with TRBD2 matching over 9 bases. The CDR3 sequence is 16 residues long. The junction had 13 bases not matched to a gene; V was cut back by 7 bases and J by 7 bases. Germline V gene sequence: CDR1 MDHEN, CDR2 SYDVKM. The CDR3 sequence is CASTLAGGRAGGELFF. CDR3 in DNA: TGTGCCAGCACGCTCGCTGGCGGGAGGGCTGGCGGGGAGCTGTTTTTT.

The chain recombines TRBV6-5 with TRBJ2-7; TRBD2 matches at 8 bases. Germline V lookup: CDR1 MNHEY, CDR2 SVGAGI. This CDR3 is 14 amino acids long. With V trimmed by 5 bases and J by 3 bases, 6 bases remained unmatched. CDR3 in amino acids: CASSRGGIGYEQYF. As DNA, the CDR3 is TGTGCCAGCAGTCGGGGGGGGATTGGCTACGAGCAGTACTTC.

A remark on this clone: Other DNA sequences in the same sample also yield this CDR3. The chain carries TRBV5-1 and TRBJ2-1, with 8 bases aligning to TRBD2. The CDR3 extends over 15 amino acids. Germline CDR1 SGHRS, CDR2 YFSETQ. After removal of 4 bases from V and 7 bases from J, the junction contained 10 bases not matched to a gene. This CDR3 reads CASSLGTSGYNEQFF. CDR3 sequence (DNA): TGCGCCAGCAGCCTCGGGACTAGTGGATATAATGAGCAGTTCTTC.

This clone was counted a single time. The chain recombines TRBV3-1 (or the pseudogene TRBV3-2) with TRBJ2-1; 15 bases agree with TRBD2. In germline, CDR1 is LGHDT, CDR2 YNNKEL (reference sequence). V trimming: 2 bases; J trimming: 9 bases; junction bases outside the gene matches: 11. The CDR3 has 18 residues. The CDR3 sequence: CASSQPKGLAGGPAEQFF. DNA of the CDR3: TGTGCCAGCAGCCAACCCAAAGGACTAGCGGGAGGGCCGGCTGAGCAGTTCTTC.

The CDR3 bases are TGCGCCAGCAGCCAGGGTATTAGCGGGAGGGACGAGCAGTACTTC. It yields the protein CASSQGISGRDEQYF. The rearrangement joins TRBV4-3 to TRBJ2-7; 11 nucleotides align to TRBD2. The germline V gene encodes CDR1 LGHNA and CDR2 YSLEER. Trimming cost V 3 bases and J 5 bases; bases outside gene matches: 6. CDR3 length equals 15 residues.

The V gene is TRBV2, the J gene TRBJ1-1; 8 bases fit TRBD1. Per germline, CDR1 SNHLY and CDR2 FYNNEI. The CDR3 runs 13 residues. Germline trimming cut 6 bases from V and 4 bases from J; bases unmatched to any gene: 4. The DNA for the CDR3 is TGTGCCAGCAGAGGACAGGGTGTCACTGAAGCTTTCTTT. Its translation is CASRGQGVTEAFF.

Details on this clone: In the same sample, other DNA sequences code for this CDR3. V usage is TRBV5-1 and J usage is TRBJ2-7; D perhaps matches TRBD2 (6 bases). CDR1 is SGHRS and CDR2 is YFSETQ in the germline V gene. The CDR3 extends over 13 amino acids. The V end was cut by 2 bases, the J end by 3 bases, with 9 bases between. CDR3 bases: TGCGCCAGCAGCTTAATCGGGGGCTACGAGCAGTACTTC. This translates into CASSLIGGYEQYF.

The gene calls are TRBV7-2 and TRBJ1-5; D not certain. The V and J ends lost 1 base and 4 bases respectively, with 8 bases between them. The CDR3 has 14 residues. Germline CDR1 reads SGHTA; CDR2 reads FQGNSA. As DNA, the CDR3 is TGTGCCAGCAGCTTAGAGATGGGGAATCAGCCCCAGCATTTT. Translation gives CASSLEMGNQPQHF.

The J gene is TRBJ1-1, the V gene TRBV28; 9 bases align to TRBD1. The CDR3 sequence is 16 residues long. Germline V gives CDR1 MDHEN, CDR2 SYDVKM. Trimming removed 8 bases from V and 5 bases from J; junction bases left unmatched: 15. The CDR3 DNA follows: TGTGCCAGCCGTGCCGGGACAGGGCAGCGAAATACTGAAGCTTTCTTT. Protein sequence: CASRAGTGQRNTEAFF. The full variable domain, rest sourced from reference TRBV28 and TRBJ1-1, is DVKVTQSSRYLVKRTGEKVFLECVQDMDHENMFWYRQDPGLGLRLIYFSYDVKMKEKGDIPEGYSVSREKKERFSLILESASTNQTSMYLCASRAGTGQRNTEAFFGQGTRLTVV.

This clone has only a few counts. J is TRBJ2-7 and V is TRBV14; D is unresolved. In germline, CDR1 is SGHDN, CDR2 FVKESK. This CDR3 region has 14 residues. Trimming took 2 bases from V and 2 from J, leaving 10 bases between them. DNA for the CDR3: TGTGCCAGCAGCCAAAGGCTTCAGACCTACGAGCAGTACTTC. It encodes CASSQRLQTYEQYF.

A single count supports this clone. The chain has TRBV20-1 and TRBJ1-5, with D possibly matching TRBD1 (6 bases). Germline CDR1 reads DFQATT; CDR2 reads SNEGSKA (reference sequence). Trimming stripped 3 bases from V and 6 bases from J, with 15 bases between. The CDR3 has 14 residues. The CDR3 region has the DNA TGCAGTGCTAGTAGTGGGGGCGGAGGTCAGCCCCAGCATTTT. Amino acids: CSASSGGGGQPQHF.